One and the same sample provided the 5 T cell receptor beta chains below, sequenced in a study of T-cell reconstitution after alpha-beta-depleted transplantation in children (dated by TCRdb to 2015 to 2016). The sample's treatment or condition label, in plain terms: allogeneic hematopoietic cell transplantation with graft depleted of TCRalphabeta T cells and CD19 B cells. Library creation used PCR. TCRdb records Illumina HiSeq 2500 as the sequencer. TCR libraries were prepared with molecular barcoding, using unique molecular identifiers to normalize TCRbeta repertoire quantification. Using fastp at Q25 and MiXCR, TCRdb reprocessed the public reads and kept productive beta chains. Rows are combined by CDR3 protein, so each entry shows the most common genes and DNA. The sample profile shows about 1,000,000 distinct CDR3 sequences; about 26% of them were found once. The ten largest clones take up about 28% of the sample.

The sample here was PBMCs, mostly from graft donor cells, taken 360 days after TCRalphabeta/CD19-depleted stem cell transplant. The receptors come from a boy younger than two who had a stem cell transplant for SCID, so the T cells may come from the graft donor.

This rearrangement joins TRBV7-6 to TRBJ2-2, with D possibly being TRBD1 (5 bases). Germline values: CDR1 SGHVS, CDR2 FNYEAQ. V gave up 6 bases and J gave up 6 bases, with 11 bases separating them. This CDR3 spans 13 amino acids. CDR3 coding DNA: TGTGCCAGCAGAGCAGGGCTCGCCGGGGAGCTGTTTTTT. Translation: CASRAGLAGELFF.

V usage is TRBV5-1 and J usage is TRBJ2-1; D tentatively fits TRBD1 or TRBD2 (5 bases each). V gave up 0 bases and J gave up 3 bases, with 13 bases separating them. This CDR3 is built from 16 residues. The germline V gene has CDR1 SGHRS and CDR2 YFSETQ. DNA of the CDR3: TGCGCCAGCAGCTTGGATCTGGGACCACTCTACAATGAGCAGTTCTTC. This encodes CASSLDLGPLYNEQFF.

This clonotype was detected a few times. The V and J genes are TRBV20-1 and TRBJ1-2; D gene unclear. Trimming stripped 2 bases from V and 7 bases from J, with 17 bases between. The CDR3 consists of 14 residues. CDR1 and CDR2 from the germline V gene are DFQATT and SNEGSKA (reference sequence). This CDR3 reads CSARPRGGTSGYTF. Written as DNA, the CDR3 is TGCAGTGCTAGACCCCGGGGTGGCACATCTGGCTACACCTTC.

The CDR3 here is CASRALAGNSNQPQHF. Here the CDR3 DNA reads TGTGCCAGCCGGGCCCTGGCAGGGAATAGCAATCAGCCCCAGCATTTT. The gene calls are TRBV6-1 and TRBJ1-5; D may be TRBD1 (5 bases). The germline V gene encodes CDR1 MNHNS and CDR2 SASEGT. Trimming shortened V by 8 bases and J by 0 bases, and 17 bases separated the two germline ends. The CDR3 extends over 16 amino acids.

This clonotype was counted a few times. This chain joins TRBV9 and TRBJ2-3; maybe TRBD2 (5 bases). CDR1 SGDLS and CDR2 YYNGEE come from the germline V gene. With 5 bases removed from V and 1 base from J, the gap between germline ends came to 14 bases. The CDR3 length is 15 residues. CDR3 coding DNA: TGTGCCAGCAGTAGTTACGGGATCCGCACAGATACGCAGTATTTT. Amino acid sequence: CASSSYGIRTDTQYF. Using reference TRBV9 and TRBJ2-3 for the parts outside the CDR3, the full variable domain is DSGVTQTPKHLITATGQRVTLRCSPRSGDLSVYWYQQSLDQGLQFLIQYYNGEERAKGNILERFSAQQFPDLHSELNLSSLELGDSALYFCASSSYGIRTDTQYFGPGTRLTVL.